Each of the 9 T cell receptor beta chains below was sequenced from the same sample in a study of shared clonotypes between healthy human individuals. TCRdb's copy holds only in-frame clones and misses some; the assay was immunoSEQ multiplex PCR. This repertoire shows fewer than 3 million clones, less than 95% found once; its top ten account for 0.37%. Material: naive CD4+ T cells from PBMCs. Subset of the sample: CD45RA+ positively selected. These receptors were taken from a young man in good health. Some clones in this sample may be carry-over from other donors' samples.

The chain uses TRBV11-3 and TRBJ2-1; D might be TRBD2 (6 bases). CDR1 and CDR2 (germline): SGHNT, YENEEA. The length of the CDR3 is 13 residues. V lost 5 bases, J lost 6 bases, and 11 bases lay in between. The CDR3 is CASSPGLPNEQFF. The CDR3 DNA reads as TGTGCCAGCAGCCCAGGACTACCCAATGAGCAGTTCTTC.

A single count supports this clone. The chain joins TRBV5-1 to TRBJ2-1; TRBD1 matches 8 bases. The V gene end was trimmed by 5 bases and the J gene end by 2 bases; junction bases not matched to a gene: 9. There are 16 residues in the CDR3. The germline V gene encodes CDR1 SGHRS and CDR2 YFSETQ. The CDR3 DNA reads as TGCGCCAGCAGAACAGGGGGGACTCAGGCCTACAATGAGCAGTTCTTC. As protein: CASRTGGTQAYNEQFF.

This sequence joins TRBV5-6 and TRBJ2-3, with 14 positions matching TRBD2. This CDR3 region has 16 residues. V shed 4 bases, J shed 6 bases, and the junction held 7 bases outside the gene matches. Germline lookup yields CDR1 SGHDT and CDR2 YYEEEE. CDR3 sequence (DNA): TGTGCCAGCAGCCAGGGACTAGCGGGAGTACGGGATACGCAGTATTTT. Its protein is CASSQGLAGVRDTQYF.

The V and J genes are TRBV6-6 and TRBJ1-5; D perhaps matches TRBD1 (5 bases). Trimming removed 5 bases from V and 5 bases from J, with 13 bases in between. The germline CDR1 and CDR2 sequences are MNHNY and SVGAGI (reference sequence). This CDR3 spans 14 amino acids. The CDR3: CASSTPWGDQPQHF. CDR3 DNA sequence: TGTGCCAGCAGTACACCATGGGGCGATCAGCCCCAGCATTTT.

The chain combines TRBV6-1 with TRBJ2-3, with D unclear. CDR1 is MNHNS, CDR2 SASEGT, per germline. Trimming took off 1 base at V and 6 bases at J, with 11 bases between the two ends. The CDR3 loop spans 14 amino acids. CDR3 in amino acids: CASSEGAAWDTQYF. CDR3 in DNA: TGTGCCAGCAGTGAAGGAGCCGCATGGGATACGCAGTATTTT.

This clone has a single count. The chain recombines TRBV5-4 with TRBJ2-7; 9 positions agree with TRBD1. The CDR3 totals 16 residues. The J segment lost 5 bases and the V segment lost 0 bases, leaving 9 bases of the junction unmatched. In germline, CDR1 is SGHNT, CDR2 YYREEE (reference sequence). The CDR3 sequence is CASSLGTGTGLNEQYF. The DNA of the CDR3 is TGTGCCAGCAGCTTGGGCACCGGGACAGGGTTGAACGAGCAGTACTTC.

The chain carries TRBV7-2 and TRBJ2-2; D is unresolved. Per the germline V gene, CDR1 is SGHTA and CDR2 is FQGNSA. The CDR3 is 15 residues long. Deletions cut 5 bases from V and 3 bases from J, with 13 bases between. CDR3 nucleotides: TGTGCCAGCAGCCGAGGCACACACTACACCGGGGAGCTGTTTTTT. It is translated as CASSRGTHYTGELFF.

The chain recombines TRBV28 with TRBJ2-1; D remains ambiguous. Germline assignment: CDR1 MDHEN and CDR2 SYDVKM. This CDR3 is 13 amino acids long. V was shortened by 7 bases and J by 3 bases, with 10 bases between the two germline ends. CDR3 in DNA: TGTGCCAGCATTTCGTCGTACTACAATGAGCAGTTCTTC. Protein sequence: CASISSYYNEQFF.

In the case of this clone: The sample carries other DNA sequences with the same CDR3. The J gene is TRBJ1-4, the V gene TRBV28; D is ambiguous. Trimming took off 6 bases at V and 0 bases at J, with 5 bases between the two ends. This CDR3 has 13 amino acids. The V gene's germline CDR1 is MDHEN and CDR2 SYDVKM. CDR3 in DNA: TGTGCCAGCAGCGAGTCAACTAATGAAAAACTGTTTTTT. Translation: CASSESTNEKLFF. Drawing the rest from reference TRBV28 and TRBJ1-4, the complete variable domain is DVKVTQSSRYLVKRTGEKVFLECVQDMDHENMFWYRQDPGLGLRLIYFSYDVKMKEKGDIPEGYSVSREKKERFSLILESASTNQTSMYLCASSESTNEKLFFGSGTQLSVL.